This T cell receptor beta chain derives from a study of CD8+ T cells in alopecia areata. Broader study findings: Tofacitinib yielded significantly lower scalp clonality and fewer expanded CD8+ clones among the top 100.

Sequencing used cDNA as its template, made by extracting RNA and reverse transcribing it. Assay used: immunoSEQ multiplex PCR; TCRdb lists only in-frame clones, some missing. Of approximately 110,000 clones listed, roughly 55% are singletons. Specified treatment: oral pan-JAK inhibitor, 5-10 mg twice daily. With regard to this clone: The antigen is unknown.

Germline lookup yields CDR1 MNHEY and CDR2 SMNVEV (reference sequence). The V and J ends lost 2 bases and 1 base respectively, with 8 bases between them. The CDR3 contains 14 residues. V usage is TRBV27 and J usage is TRBJ1-1; D gene ambiguous. Material: CD8+ T cells sorted from blood, obtained at week 24, from a patient treated with tofacitinib. This TCR derives from a human donor with alopecia areata. CDR3 in amino acids: CASSLPGTNTEAFF. The CDR3 DNA sequence: TGTGCCAGCAGTTTACCAGGTACGAACACTGAAGCTTTCTTT.